A selection of T cell receptor beta chains follows, all from one sample in a study of radiotherapy plus CTLA-4 blockade in lung cancer. Produced via immunoSEQ multiplex PCR; TCRdb's table is partial and in-frame only. The sample contains approximately 95,000 clones, approximately 85% of which appear only once. The material was peripheral blood, obtained from a patient treated with radiotherapy plus ipilimumab. All receptors derive from a human donor with non-small cell lung cancer who had a partial response to radiotherapy plus ipilimumab. The CDR3 runs from the conserved cysteine through the conserved F or W. A D gene is named only where the DNA matches it firmly. Rows may omit the clone size; those that give it use once, few, many or a size class.

J gene	V gene	D gene	clone size	CDR3 protein	CDR3 DNA
TRBJ1-1	TRBV5-1	.	.	CASSLGQSGNTEAFF	TGCGCCAGCAGCTTGGGACAGAGTGGGAACACTGAAGCTTTCTTT
TRBJ1-2	TRBV5-5	.	.	CASSLVAGEGYTF	TGTGCCAGCAGCTTAGTGGCGGGTGAAGGCTACACCTTC
TRBJ1-5	TRBV9	.	once	CASSLGPFSNQPQHF	TGTGCCAGCAGCTTAGGGCCTTTTAGCAATCAGCCCCAGCATTTT
TRBJ2-7	TRBV28	.	.	CASSLVAVRDGSEQYF	TGTGCCAGCAGTTTAGTGGCGGTGCGGGACGGCTCCGAGCAGTACTTC
TRBJ2-3	TRBV27	TRBD2	.	CASREAGGSTDTQYF	TGTGCCAGCAGGGAAGCGGGGGGTAGCACAGATACGCAGTATTTT
TRBJ2-2	TRBV2	.	.	CASKGGNTPSTGELFF	TGTGCCAGCAAGGGGGGGAACACTCCCTCCACCGGGGAGCTGTTTTTT
TRBJ2-5	TRBV6-1	.	.	CASSADGWELYF	TGTGCCAGCAGTGCGGACGGGTGGGAGCTGTACTTC
TRBJ2-7	TRBV7-3	TRBD1	.	CASSFRQGSSYEQYF	TGTGCCAGCAGCTTCCGACAGGGTAGCTCCTACGAGCAGTACTTC
TRBJ2-4	TRBV28	.	.	CASSFGGGPAWYF	TGTGCCAGCAGTTTTGGGGGGGGGCCCGCATGGTACTTC
TRBJ2-7	TRBV28	.	.	CASSFNEQYF	TGTGCCAGCAGTTTTAACGAGCAGTACTTC
TRBJ1-1	TRBV15	.	.	CATSRFSGAEAFF	TGTGCCACCAGCAGATTCAGCGGCGCTGAAGCTTTCTTT